The 21 T cell receptor beta chains reported below all come from one sample, sequenced in a study of T cell responses to AZD1222 COVID-19 vaccine. Some clones are missing from TCRdb's copy, which holds only in-frame ones; the method was immunoSEQ multiplex PCR. The sample records 150,000 to 250,000 clones, over 85% being singletons. Sequenced here: peripheral blood, sampled 28 days after the second AZD1222 dose. These receptors were obtained from an adult who received the AZD1222 COVID-19 vaccine.

This chain connects TRBV14 to TRBJ2-5; tentatively, D is TRBD2 (6 bases). The V gene lost 4 bases and the J gene lost 5 bases, with 17 bases spanning the gap. This CDR3 comprises 15 residues. The V gene's germline CDR1 is SGHDN and CDR2 FVKESK. Written as DNA, the CDR3 is TGTGCCAGCAGCCCATCGCGACTAGGATTGGAGACCCAGTACTTC. Translation: CASSPSRLGLETQYF.

This rearrangement joins TRBV4-3 to TRBJ1-1, with D maybe TRBD1 (6 bases). The CDR3 contains 15 residues. Germline CDR1 and CDR2: LGHNA and YSLEER. The germline V and J ends were trimmed by 4 bases and 0 bases, with 12 bases remaining between them. CDR3 residues: CASSPTGGMNTEAFF. CDR3 coding DNA: TGCGCCAGCAGCCCCACGGGGGGCATGAACACTGAAGCTTTCTTT.

This clone was seen only a few times. This chain links TRBV5-1 with TRBJ1-2; D remains unclear. CDR1 and CDR2 from the germline V gene are SGHRS and YFSETQ. V lost 0 bases and J lost 4, with 16 bases in between. CDR3 length: 16 residues. CDR3 nucleotides: TGCGCCAGCAGCTTGGAGCAGGCCGGGTACGGCTATGGCTACACCTTC. Translated, it gives CASSLEQAGYGYGYTF.

The rearrangement joins TRBV5-4 to TRBJ2-7; unclear D gene. Looked up from germline, CDR1 is SGHNT and CDR2 is YYREEE (reference sequence). The V end lost 0 bases, the J end lost 3 bases, and 13 bases lay between the germline ends. This CDR3 has 15 amino acids. Written as DNA, the CDR3 is TGTGCCAGCAGCTTGGGCCAGGCCTCCCTCTACGAGCAGTACTTC. It encodes CASSLGQASLYEQYF.

The sample holds one count of this clone. V gene TRBV6-2 or TRBV6-3 combines with J gene TRBJ1-1; D unresolved. CDR1 and CDR2 (germline): MNHEY, SVGEGT. Trimming took 0 bases from V and 4 from J, leaving 9 bases between them. This CDR3 region has 14 residues. The CDR3 DNA sequence: TGTGCCAGCAGTTACTCGATCCTCGGCACTGAAGCTTTCTTT. It specifies CASSYSILGTEAFF.

The V and J genes are TRBV28 and TRBJ1-1; no clear D gene. Germline lookup yields CDR1 MDHEN and CDR2 SYDVKM. V dropped 6 bases and J dropped 11 bases, with 10 bases sitting between them. The CDR3 length is 10 residues. This CDR3 is CASRKDRAFF. CDR3 sequence (DNA): TGTGCCAGCAGGAAAGACCGCGCTTTCTTT.

This clone was observed once. This chain links TRBV5-1 with TRBJ2-7; TRBD2 is a possible D gene (6 bases). Between the trimmed V and J ends, which lost 3 bases and 6 bases, there was a span of 13 bases. There are 13 residues in the CDR3. Germline V gene lookup returns CDR1 SGHRS and CDR2 YFSETQ. CDR3 DNA: TGCGCCAGCAGCTCGGGACGGGAGAGCGAGCAGTACTTC. Its protein is CASSSGRESEQYF.

J is TRBJ1-1 and V is TRBV27; TRBD1 might be the D (6 bases). CDR1 MNHEY and CDR2 SMNVEV come from the germline V gene (reference sequence). The CDR3 is 13 amino acids. V lost 1 base to trimming and J lost 5 bases, with 8 bases between them. The CDR3 spells CASSLWGATEAFF. CDR3 DNA sequence: TGTGCCAGCAGTTTATGGGGGGCTACTGAAGCTTTCTTT.

J is TRBJ1-6 and V is TRBV7-6; tentatively, D is TRBD1 (6 bases). Deletions cut 9 bases from V and 7 bases from J, with 19 bases between. The CDR3 extends over 15 amino acids. CDR1 and CDR2 (germline): SGHVS, FNYEAQ. The CDR3: CASSSQGPRNSPLHF. Written as DNA, the CDR3 is TGTGCCAGTTCCTCACAGGGCCCCAGAAATTCACCCCTCCACTTT.

This clone occurred once. The chain carries TRBV3-1 (or the pseudogene TRBV3-2) and TRBJ2-1, with D possibly TRBD2 on 5 matching bases. This CDR3 comprises 17 residues. The V gene's germline CDR1 is LGHDT and CDR2 YNNKEL (reference sequence). Trimming took 3 bases from V and 0 from J, leaving 15 bases between them. The DNA for the CDR3 is TGTGCCAGCAGCCACCTTCGAACGGGGAGCTCCTACAATGAGCAGTTCTTC. It yields the protein CASSHLRTGSSYNEQFF.

As to this clone: Other DNA sequences in the same sample also yield this CDR3. The chain couples TRBV9 to TRBJ1-2, with unresolved D. The CDR3 covers 13 residues. V lost 0 bases to trimming and J lost 1 base, with 4 bases between them. The germline V gene encodes CDR1 SGDLS and CDR2 YYNGEE. In DNA, the CDR3 is TGTGCCAGCAGCGTAGACCGTAACTATGGCTACACCTTC. It codes for CASSVDRNYGYTF.

This chain uses TRBV15 with TRBJ1-2; no clear D gene. V lost 3 bases and J lost 4, with 6 bases in between. Germline V gene data show CDR1 as LNHNV and CDR2 as YYDKDF (reference sequence). CDR3 size: 12 residues. The CDR3, as DNA: TGTGCCACCAGCAGGGACTCCTATGGCTACACCTTC. Translated: CATSRDSYGYTF.

The V and J genes are TRBV19 and TRBJ1-3; maybe TRBD1 (5 bases). Germline CDR1 and CDR2: LNHDA and SQIVND (reference sequence). The CDR3 is made up of 14 amino acids. V lost 6 bases and J 0 bases, leaving 9 bases between the germline ends. The CDR3 bases are TGTGCCAGTAGAGGGACGGACTCTGGAAACACCATATATTTT. Residues: CASRGTDSGNTIYF.

This chain links TRBV2 with TRBJ1-1; D remains unclear. The germline V and J ends were trimmed by 6 bases and 1 base, with 6 bases remaining between them. This CDR3 spans 12 amino acids. Looked up from germline, CDR1 is SNHLY and CDR2 is FYNNEI. CDR3 region: CASSFGNTEAFF. DNA of the CDR3: TGTGCCAGCAGCTTCGGGAACACTGAAGCTTTCTTT.

The rearrangement links TRBV6-2 or TRBV6-3 to TRBJ2-3; no clear D. The V end lost 5 bases, the J end lost 6 bases, and 9 bases lay between the germline ends. The CDR3 length is 12 residues. From germline, CDR1 is MNHEY and CDR2 SVGEGT. In DNA form, the CDR3 reads TGTGCCAGCAGTGCCCGCCGGGATACGCAGTATTTT. Residues: CASSARRDTQYF.

The chain couples TRBV10-3 to TRBJ1-3; 11 positions agree with TRBD1. The V and J ends lost 6 bases and 2 bases, in that order; junction bases with no gene match: 12. Germline CDR1 ENHRY, CDR2 SYGVKD. The CDR3 is 18 amino acids. Here the CDR3 DNA reads TGTGCCATCAGCATGGGACAGGGGGAAACCTCCACTGGAAACACCATATATTTT. Translation: CAISMGQGETSTGNTIYF.

The genes are TRBV19 and TRBJ2-6; 10 bases are shared with TRBD1. Losses at the gene ends were 1 base for V and 0 bases for J; bases not matched to a gene: 9. Germline CDR1 and CDR2: LNHDA and SQIVND (reference sequence). The CDR3 extends over 20 amino acids. This CDR3 is CASSIGGDRGRSSGANVLTF. The CDR3 nucleotides read TGTGCCAGTAGTATAGGGGGGGACAGGGGCCGTTCCTCTGGGGCCAACGTCCTGACTTTC. The variable domain in full, with the rest retrieved from reference TRBV19 and TRBJ2-6, is DGGITQSPKYLFRKEGQNVTLSCEQNLNHDAMYWYRQDPGQGLRLIYYSQIVNDFQKGDIAEGYSVSREKKESFPLTVTSAQKNPTAFYLCASSIGGDRGRSSGANVLTFGAGSRLTVL.

This chain joins TRBV6-1 and TRBJ2-5; no clear D gene. Germline lookup yields CDR1 MNHNS and CDR2 SASEGT. The V end lost 5 bases, the J end lost 5 bases, and 6 bases lay between the germline ends. The CDR3 consists of 11 residues. In DNA, the CDR3 is TGTGCCAGCAGTTCCCAGGAGACCCAGTACTTC. This codes for CASSSQETQYF.

The chain is built from TRBV7-3 and TRBJ2-2; the D gene is possibly TRBD1 (6 bases). CDR3 length equals 13 residues. V gave up 6 bases and J gave up 6 bases, with 11 bases separating them. Germline CDR1 reads SGHTA; CDR2 reads FQGTGA. The CDR3 sequence: CASSLPGAGELFF. The CDR3 DNA reads TGTGCCAGCAGTCTACCAGGGGCCGGGGAGCTGTTTTTT.

CDR3 DNA: TGTGCCAGCAGCTCTGCCCGCCCCGGTCGGGCTGATACGCAGTATTTT. It encodes CASSSARPGRADTQYF. The V gene is TRBV7-3, the J gene TRBJ2-3; D unclear. The ends were cut back, 4 bases at V and 6 bases at J, with 20 bases in the middle. This CDR3 region has 16 residues. Germline CDR1 is SGHTA and CDR2 is FQGTGA.

The chain uses TRBV19 and TRBJ1-4, with 8 bases aligning to TRBD1. CDR3 length equals 16 residues. Germline assignment: CDR1 LNHDA and CDR2 SQIVND (reference sequence). The CDR3 protein is CASNRDRRTTNEKLFF. In DNA, the CDR3 is TGTGCATCTAACCGGGACAGGCGGACTACTAATGAAAAACTGTTTTTT.